The rows below give T cell receptor beta chains drawn from one sample of a study of vaccination effects on CD4 cells after COVID-19. Antigen specificity for these receptors is unknown. Assay: immunoSEQ multiplex PCR; the TCRdb copy retains only in-frame clones and omits some. The table shows just under 65,000 clones, with about 80% occurring only once. The material was CD4+ T cells from PBMCs cultured with HCoV-OC43 spike peptides, obtained before COVID-19 vaccination. All receptors derive from a human donor who received a COVID-19 vaccine. Both conserved end residues are part of each CDR3. Fields, in order: clone size, J gene, V gene, D gene, CDR3 DNA, CDR3 protein. A D gene is named only where the DNA matches it firmly. Clone sizes are given selectively: once, few, many, or a class where the clone is expanded.

NA	TRBJ1-2	TRBV7-6	TRBD1	TGTGCCAGCAGTTCTTACAGGGGGCGGAACTATGGCTACACCTTC	CASSSYRGRNYGYTF
NA	TRBJ1-2	TRBV4-1	TRBD1	TGCGCCAGCAGCCAAGGACAGGGGCCTATGCGGAGCTACACCTTC	CASSQGQGPMRSYTF
NA	TRBJ2-5	TRBV4-2	TRBD2	TGTGCCAGCAGCCAAGACCCCCAGCGGGGGGAAGAGACCCAGTACTTC	CASSQDPQRGEETQYF
NA	TRBJ2-3	TRBV7-3	TRBD2	TGTGCCAGCAGCAAGGGACTAGCGTTGGATACGCAGTATTTT	CASSKGLALDTQYF
NA	TRBJ1-1	TRBV5-5	NA	TGTGCCAGCAGCTTGGGCGGGCCCCCTGAAGCTTTCTTT	CASSLGGPPEAFF
few	TRBJ1-2	TRBV7-8	NA	TGTGCCAGCAGCTTGCTCCGGTCGATCCTCTATGGCTACACCTTC	CASSLLRSILYGYTF
NA	TRBJ1-3	TRBV6-5	NA	TGTGCCAGCCTGAGAGGCGCCGCTGGAAACACCATATATTTT	CASLRGAAGNTIYF
NA	TRBJ2-2	TRBV7-2	NA	TGTGCCAGCAGCTTAGTCACAGACACCGGGGAGCTGTTTTTT	CASSLVTDTGELFF
NA	TRBJ1-4	TRBV11-2	TRBD1	TGTGCCAGCAGCCTTCAGGGGGCTATGGAAAAACTGTTTTTT	CASSLQGAMEKLFF
NA	TRBJ1-5	TRBV2	NA	TGTGCCAGCAGTGTCGGACAGAGGAATCAGCCCCAGCATTTT	CASSVGQRNQPQHF
NA	TRBJ2-3	TRBV7-3	TRBD2	TGTGCCAGCAGCTTAACTAGCGGGGGTAGCACAGATACGCAGTATTTT	CASSLTSGGSTDTQYF
NA	TRBJ2-2	TRBV2	NA	TGTGCCAGCAGTGCGAAAGGTACCGGGGAGCTGTTTTTT	CASSAKGTGELFF
NA	TRBJ2-1	TRBV9	NA	TGTGCCAGCAGCGTAGACCCCAACAATGAGCAGTTCTTC	CASSVDPNNEQFF
NA	TRBJ1-1	TRBV3-1/TRBV3-2	NA	TGTGCCAGCAGCTCGGTCCACACTGAAGCTTTCTTT	CASSSVHTEAFF
few	TRBJ2-2	TRBV30	NA	TGTGCCTGGAGGAACGGACGGGCCCTGAACACCGGGGAGCTGTTTTTT	CAWRNGRALNTGELFF
NA	TRBJ1-3	TRBV12-3/TRBV12-4	NA	TGTGCCAGCAGCCCTTCAGTGGACACCATATATTTT	CASSPSVDTIYF
NA	TRBJ1-1	TRBV10-3	NA	TGTGCCATCAGTGATATGGAGACTGAAGCTTTCTTT	CAISDMETEAFF
NA	TRBJ2-3	TRBV20-1	NA	TGCAGTGCTAGCAAAGATACGCAGTATTTT	CSASKDTQYF
NA	TRBJ1-1	TRBV10-3	NA	TGTGCCATCAGTGAGTCGGCAGGGAGGGTTGAAGCTTTCTTT	CAISESAGRVEAFF
NA	TRBJ1-6	TRBV27	NA	TGTGCCAGCAGGGGCCCGATAGGCTCACCCCTCCACTTT	CASRGPIGSPLHF
NA	TRBJ2-1	TRBV5-1	TRBD2	TGCGCCAGCAACTCCGGGACTAGCGGTTTTTACAATGAGCAGTTCTTC	CASNSGTSGFYNEQFF
NA	TRBJ1-2	TRBV9	NA	TGTGCCAGCAGCGTAATAACATCGCCCAATGGCTACACCTTC	CASSVITSPNGYTF
NA	TRBJ1-2	TRBV28	NA	TGTGCCAGCAGTTTAAGGGCACAGGCGCGCCTCCTCTATGGCTACACCTTC	CASSLRAQARLLYGYTF
few	TRBJ1-5	TRBV4-3	NA	TGCGCCAGCAGCCAGGATCTACTCAGGAATAGCAATCAGCCCCAGCATTTT	CASSQDLLRNSNQPQHF
NA	TRBJ2-2	TRBV10-2	TRBD2	TGCGCCAGCAGTGATAGATTGAGGACTAGAAACACCGGGGAGCTGTTTTTT	CASSDRLRTRNTGELFF
few	TRBJ2-1	TRBV10-2	NA	TGCGCCAGCAGTGAGATGGGGCAGGGGAAAGACAATGAGCAGTTCTTC	CASSEMGQGKDNEQFF
NA	TRBJ1-5	TRBV24-1	TRBD1	TGTGCCACCAGTGATGGGGACAGGGCGATCAATCAGCCCCAGCATTTT	CATSDGDRAINQPQHF
NA	TRBJ2-2	TRBV7-3	TRBD2	TGTGCCAGCAGCTTCGCTAGCGGGGGTGTCACCGGGGAGCTGTTTTTT	CASSFASGGVTGELFF
NA	TRBJ2-3	TRBV5-1	NA	TGCGCCAGCAGCTTGGTGGGGGATACGCAGTATTTT	CASSLVGDTQYF
NA	TRBJ1-1	TRBV18	NA	TGTGCCAGCTCACCACCGGGACCCACTGAAGCTTTCTTT	CASSPPGPTEAFF
few	TRBJ1-2	TRBV9	NA	TGTGCCAGCACCGCGATCGGCAGTTACTATGGCTACACCTTC	CASTAIGSYYGYTF